This is a list of T cell receptor beta chains from one sample in a study of blood T cells in healthy people across ages. TCRdb processed the 5' RACE reads anew with MiXCR; each CDR3 protein has one entry. The sample includes around 800,000 distinct CDR3 sequences, about 42% of them seen just once. Source material: blood. These receptors were obtained from a man aged 55-75 years in good health. Both conserved end residues are part of each CDR3. Clone size is given for some rows only: seen once, a few or many times, or a class if the clone is expanded.

once	TRBV6-2/TRBV6-3	TRBJ1-3	CANTNRDSGNTIYF
-	TRBV6-2/TRBV6-3	TRBJ1-5	CASRQDRGQNQPQHF
few	TRBV28	TRBJ1-2	CASSTPTGANYGYTF
-	TRBV27	TRBJ2-7	CASSPLTGQGEYEQYF
-	TRBV12-3/TRBV12-4	TRBJ2-1	CASSGNNEQFF
-	TRBV7-2	TRBJ2-1	CASSGQGLVFGDEQFF
-	TRBV20-1	TRBJ2-1	CSAKTLASEQFF
-	TRBV7-9	TRBJ2-7	CASSFRDSSHEQYF
-	TRBV9	TRBJ2-3	CASSVLWGPEDTQYF
-	TRBV6-5	TRBJ2-5	CASTPLGGVRETQYF
few	TRBV15	TRBJ2-1	CATSRNRDSSYNEQFF
few	TRBV5-1	TRBJ2-1	CASSPGGGGSYNEQFF
-	TRBV7-2	TRBJ2-7	CASSFRGDIRYF
-	TRBV6-1	TRBJ1-5	CASSSITSNQPQHF
-	TRBV15	TRBJ2-1	CATSITKVYNEQFF
-	TRBV6-2/TRBV6-3	TRBJ2-3	CASSYGRQIPTQYF
few	TRBV6-2/TRBV6-3	TRBJ2-7	CASSSRTGTTYEQYF
-	TRBV20-1	TRBJ2-7	CSARDPPTMTSYEQYF
few	TRBV12-3/TRBV12-4	TRBJ2-7	CASSPAEGRAKYF
-	TRBV7-9	TRBJ1-1	CASSLGSYGDTEAFF
-	TRBV29-1	TRBJ2-7	CSVGGTESVRKEAQYF
-	TRBV10-3	-	CATRTSGDSYNEQYF
-	TRBV27	TRBJ2-3	CASSFLRGRADTQYF
-	TRBV3-1	TRBJ1-6	CASSAWDRENSPLHF
-	TRBV11-3	TRBJ2-1	CASHYRTGYNEQFF
-	TRBV11-2	TRBJ2-2	CASRIGWATGELFF
-	TRBV20-1	TRBJ1-2	CSARDIGQGSKYDTF
few	TRBV7-2	TRBJ1-1	CASREGRNLNTEAFF